This T cell receptor (beta chain) was observed in a study of T-cell memory formation after mild COVID-19 (dated by TCRdb to the early 2020s). About the full investigation: TCR sequence clusters from the two donors were largely donor specific. In a couple of donors, T-cell clones that expanded and contracted after mild COVID-19 were tracked by sequencing TCRalpha and TCRbeta repertoires over time. The cohort was made up of two young adult volunteers, one female and one male, who were previously healthy.

This clonotype was detected only a few times. Its antigen remains unidentified. No clone much larger than this one lies a single base away; base qualities are absent. General study outcomes and caveats: Only two mild cases were covered in the study, and larger cohorts including severe cases with pre-infection samples were considered necessary. Contracting CD4+ clones were located mainly in the CM and EM memory subsets, whereas CD8+ clones were found to be enriched in EMRA. Balanced CD4/CD8 phenotypes were observed for clones contracting from day 15 to 85, whereas a bias towards CD4+ was observed for a second wave of clones expanding from day 15 to 37. SARS-CoV-2 specificity of the second-wave clones peaking on day 37 was not confirmed. The detection of some responding clones in pre-infection memory suggests that pre-existing cross-reactive memory T cells joined the SARS-CoV-2 response.

CDR1 and CDR2 are read off the germline V gene as SNHLY and FYNNEI. Between the V and J ends, shortened by 1 base and 7 bases respectively, the junction contains 14 bases. Taken from cysteine to phenylalanine, the CDR3 has 15 residues. Only the CDR3 DNA stays, 45 bases, in frame from base 1. Sequencing instrument: Illumina NovaSeq 6000. TCRalpha and TCRbeta cDNA libraries were built by 5'RACE with constant-segment primers, adding sample barcodes and unique molecular identifiers. RNA was extracted from every sample with Trizol reagent. Library amplification was performed in two PCR steps, and a second sample barcode and Illumina TruSeq adapters were introduced in the second step. Sequencing of libraries was performed on an Illumina NovaSeq with 2 x 150 bp paired-end reads. Processing in the source paper ran as follows. Reads were demultiplexed and collapsed into UMI-guided consensus sequences with migec v1.2.7. Using mixcr v2.1.11, the UMI consensuses were aligned to TRA and TRB V and J templates and assembled into clonotypes. Clonotypes were classified as expanded or contracted when called significant by both edgeR and NoisET, with noise models trained on biological replicates. For edgeR calls, the cutoffs were a false discovery rate-adjusted p below 0.01 and a log2 fold-change threshold of 1. As an exploratory analysis of dynamics, max-normalized trajectories of the 1000 most abundant clonotypes were examined by PCA with hierarchical clustering. The CD4 or CD8 phenotype of responding clones was assigned using the separately sequenced CD4+ and CD8+ repertoires. TCRdb took the public reads, trimmed them with fastp at Q25, ran MiXCR for clone calling and kept in-frame beta chains. A single entry per CDR3 protein holds the most common genes and DNA from its merged rows. TCRdb's processing, not the study's, gives the V and J calls here. For this sample the table gives around 370,000 distinct CDR3 sequences, of which under 25% were detected only once. Under 15% of the sample is held by the ten biggest clonotypes.

Ficoll-Paque density gradient centrifugation was used to isolate PBMCs. The chain is made from TRBV2 and TRBJ1-5; TRBD1 could be the D gene, as 6 bases match. The sequencing sample was made of PBMCs or a T cell subset sorted from them (not recorded which). The clonotype comes from an adult woman who had mild COVID-19 (a few samples of this study predate the infection). The sample titles of this study are shuffled in the database, so cell type and time point are left out; the donor was told from shared clones. The CDR3 amino acid sequence is: CASSEVTGSGQPQHF. The nucleotide sequence reads as follows: TGTGCCAGCAGTGAAGTAACAGGGTCCGGACAGCCCCAGCATTTT.